These 9 T cell receptor beta chains came from one sample sequenced in a study of early T cells in non-severe SARS-CoV-2 infection. One entry per CDR3 protein results from TCRdb running MiXCR on the 5' RACE reads. The sample yields approximately 98,000 distinct CDR3 sequences, about 12% seen once. Sequencing was performed on whole blood. The receptors here all came from an adult who was a healthcare worker with PCR-confirmed SARS-CoV-2 infection or an uninfected control (not recorded which).

This clonotype was detected ten times or more. The rearrangement uses TRBV7-6 and TRBJ2-5; a possible D gene is TRBD1 (6 bases). Trimming pared 5 bases from V and 4 bases from J, leaving 14 bases between. Germline CDR1 reads SGHVS; CDR2 reads FNYEAQ. The CDR3 spans 14 residues. CDR3 amino acids: CASSPSDRPETQYF. DNA for the CDR3: TGTGCCAGCAGCCCTTCAGACAGGCCAGAGACCCAGTACTTC.

This clonotype was seen repeatedly, ten times or more. V and J are TRBV7-9 and TRBJ2-3, with D possibly matching TRBD1 (6 bases). Germline assignment: CDR1 SEHNR and CDR2 FQNEAQ (reference sequence). V was pared by 1 base and J by 4 bases, with 12 bases between. The CDR3 runs to 15 residues. The CDR3 region is CASSLGQGSADTQYF. CDR3 bases: TGTGCCAGCAGCTTAGGGCAGGGGTCCGCAGATACGCAGTATTTT.

This clonotype has a handful of counts. The chain recombines TRBV9 with TRBJ2-3; D unresolved. This CDR3 has 15 amino acids. The V gene lost 0 bases and the J gene lost 0 bases, with 8 bases spanning the gap. Germline CDR1 SGDLS, CDR2 YYNGEE. The CDR3 protein is CASSVVGFSTDTQYF. For the CDR3, the DNA is TGTGCCAGCAGCGTAGTCGGCTTTAGCACAGATACGCAGTATTTT.

This clonotype was counted many times. The chain employs TRBV20-1 and TRBJ2-1; 10 nucleotides align to TRBD1. Trimming at V came to 4 bases and at J to 6 bases, leaving 6 bases not matched to a gene. The CDR3 contains 14 residues. Germline CDR1 DFQATT, CDR2 SNEGSKA (reference sequence). CDR3 in DNA: TGCAGTGCTATGCCGGGACAGGGGTCCAATGAGCAGTTCTTC. It is translated as CSAMPGQGSNEQFF.

There are a few counts of this clonotype. This chain joins TRBV27 and TRBJ2-7; no clear D. The germline gives CDR1 MNHEY, CDR2 SMNVEV (reference sequence). This CDR3 spans 13 amino acids. The V gene lost 6 bases and the J gene lost 11 bases, with 20 bases spanning the gap. The CDR3: CASRTPTSSVEYF. Written as DNA, the CDR3 is TGTGCCAGCAGGACTCCGACCTCCTCCGTGGAGTACTTC.

This clonotype was recorded many times. The chain has TRBV4-1 and TRBJ2-3; tentatively, D is TRBD1 or TRBD2 (6 bases each). CDR1 MGHRA and CDR2 YSYEKL come from the germline V gene. The V gene lost 4 bases and the J gene lost 5 bases, with 16 bases spanning the gap. The CDR3 is made up of 15 amino acids. The CDR3: CASSLSYGGQDTQYF. DNA for the CDR3: TGCGCCAGCAGCCTTTCTTACGGGGGACAAGATACGCAGTATTTT.

This chain links TRBV11-1 with TRBJ2-3, with 7 bases aligning to TRBD1. The CDR3 consists of 17 residues. Per the germline V gene, CDR1 is SGHAT and CDR2 is FQDESV (reference sequence). V shed 4 bases and J 2 bases; nucleotides not matched to a gene: 12. For the CDR3, the DNA is TGTGCCAGCAGCTCACGGGACAGCCAACGCTTCACAGATACGCAGTATTTT. Amino acids: CASSSRDSQRFTDTQYF. The whole variable domain, remainder taken from reference TRBV11-1 and TRBJ2-3, is EAEVAQSPRYKITEKSQAVAFWCDPISGHATLYWYRQILGQGPELLVQFQDESVVDDSQLPKDRFSAERLKGVDSTLKIQPAELGDSAMYLCASSSRDSQRFTDTQYFGPGTRLTVL.

J is TRBJ2-7 and V is TRBV7-9, with D unresolved. CDR1 and CDR2 (germline): SEHNR, FQNEAQ (reference sequence). The CDR3 totals 13 residues. The V end was cut by 4 bases, the J end by 2 bases, with 9 bases between. The CDR3 DNA reads as TGTGCCAGCAGCTGTGGGGTGGCCTACGAGCAGTACTTC. Translation gives CASSCGVAYEQYF.

J is TRBJ1-6 and V is TRBV5-4; D gene unclear. CDR3 size: 15 residues. Germline V gives CDR1 SGHNT, CDR2 YYREEE (reference sequence). V lost 1 base to trimming and J lost 4 bases, with 9 bases between them. CDR3 in DNA: TGTGCCAGCAGCTTGTCTAGTGATTATAATTCACCCCTCCACTTT. It translates to CASSLSSDYNSPLHF.